This T cell receptor beta chain was found in a study of T cell responses to AZD1222 COVID-19 vaccine. Data came from immunoSEQ multiplex PCR; TCRdb stores just in-frame clones and leaves some out. The data show 100,000 to 150,000 clones, over 75% seen once. The TCR was taken from an adult in good health. The source was peripheral blood, collected on day 0 of AZD1222 vaccination.

In DNA, the CDR3 is TGCGCGTCGACCAAAGGGGCGGCCAATTCACCCCTCCACTTT. The encoded protein is CASTKGAANSPLHF. V and J are TRBV4-1 and TRBJ1-6; tentative D call: TRBD1 (5 bases). The CDR3 is 14 amino acids. From germline, CDR1 is MGHRA and CDR2 YSYEKL.